These 25 T cell receptor beta chains were sequenced from one sample in a study of CD8+CD57+ T cells in acquired aplastic anemia. Genomic DNA provided the template from which TCR beta VDJ and CDR3 profiles were obtained. TCRdb re-called the reads with MiXCR, one entry per CDR3 protein. The table includes 150,000 to 180,000 distinct CDR3 sequences, approximately 52% detected once. Patients picked for sequencing had shown CD8+CD57+ cell expansion detected by flow cytometry. The material sequenced was sorted CD4+, CD8+, or CD8+CD57+ T cells (not recorded which) from PBMCs. Source of these receptors: a human donor with aplastic anemia.

This chain connects TRBV20-1 to TRBJ2-1, with TRBD2 matching over 10 bases. The V gene's germline CDR1 is DFQATT and CDR2 SNEGSKA (reference sequence). V lost 3 bases, J lost 4 bases, and 9 bases stayed unmatched. CDR3 length equals 16 residues. The CDR3, as DNA: TGCAGTGCTAGCCCCTGGACTAGCGGACCTTACAATGAGCAGTTCTTC. It encodes CSASPWTSGPYNEQFF.

The chain joins TRBV7-2 to TRBJ1-1; D is unresolved. The CDR3 spans 13 residues. Germline CDR1 reads SGHTA; CDR2 reads FQGNSA. Between the trimmed V and J ends, which lost 0 bases and 5 bases, there was a span of 7 bases. This CDR3 is CASSLAGLTEAFF. CDR3 bases: TGTGCCAGCAGCTTAGCCGGACTTACTGAAGCTTTCTTT.

The V and J genes are TRBV11-1 and TRBJ2-1; possibly TRBD1 for D (7 bases). The CDR3 totals 15 residues. In germline, CDR1 is SGHAT, CDR2 FQDESV (reference sequence). V was clipped by 5 bases and J by 8 bases, with 19 bases between them. The CDR3 loop reads CASSPFGGGLDEQFF. The CDR3 DNA follows: TGTGCCAGCAGCCCCTTCGGAGGGGGCTTGGATGAGCAGTTCTTC.

The chain uses TRBV24-1 and TRBJ2-1, with 11 bases fitting TRBD2. The CDR3 has 16 residues. The V and J ends lost 3 bases and 8 bases, in that order; junction bases with no gene match: 8. Germline CDR1 is KGHDR and CDR2 is SFDVKD. The CDR3 DNA reads as TGTGCCACCAGTGATATAGCGGGGGGGGGAATATATGAGCAGTTCTTC. This sequence encodes CATSDIAGGGIYEQFF.

The chain links TRBV2 to TRBJ2-7, with D perhaps given as TRBD1 or TRBD2 (6 bases each). The germline V gene has CDR1 SNHLY and CDR2 FYNNEI. Trimming took off 0 bases at V and 0 bases at J, with 15 bases between the two ends. This CDR3 spans 17 amino acids. The CDR3 DNA reads as TGTGCCAGCAGTGAAGCGCTAGGGGGGCCCTACTCCTACGAGCAGTACTTC. It specifies CASSEALGGPYSYEQYF.

By sample fraction, this clonotype is medium-sized. The chain employs TRBV15 and TRBJ2-1, with a tentative D call TRBD2 (5 bases). The CDR3 spans 14 residues. CDR1 is LNHNV, CDR2 YYDKDF, per germline (reference sequence). The V gene lost 2 bases and the J gene lost 8 bases, with 13 bases spanning the gap. CDR3 sequence (DNA): TGTGCCACCAGCAGACCTGAGGGTGCCTATGAGCAGTTCTTC. Amino acids: CATSRPEGAYEQFF.

The chain links TRBV10-3 to TRBJ1-3, with a weak D call TRBD1 (5 bases). There are 17 residues in the CDR3. The V end was cut by 8 bases, the J end by 1 base, with 21 bases between. From germline, CDR1 is ENHRY and CDR2 SYGVKD. This chain's CDR3 is CAILTRDLQESGNTIYF. CDR3 in DNA: TGTGCCATCTTAACTCGGGACCTACAGGAATCTGGAAACACCATATATTTT.

The chain carries TRBV25-1 and TRBJ1-2; 7 bases align to TRBD1. The CDR3 runs to 15 residues. From germline, CDR1 is MGHDK and CDR2 SYGVNS. The trim removed 8 bases at V and 6 bases at J, leaving 15 bases unmatched. The CDR3 nucleotides are TGTGCCAGCCAGCCCTTAGTGGGACAGTACCATGGCTACACCTTC. Amino acids: CASQPLVGQYHGYTF.

The chain has TRBV7-9 and TRBJ2-5, with 8 bases that match TRBD2. The V segment lost 5 bases and the J segment 4 bases; nucleotides outside the gene matches: 6. This CDR3 spans 14 amino acids. Germline loops: CDR1 SEHNR, CDR2 FQNEAQ (reference sequence). This CDR3 reads CASSRGGQRETQYF. Here the CDR3 DNA reads TGTGCCAGCAGCCGGGGGGGGCAGAGAGAGACCCAGTACTTC. The complete variable domain, with remaining parts taken from reference TRBV7-9 and TRBJ2-5, reads DTGVSQNPRHKITKRGQNVTFRCDPISEHNRLYWYRQTLGQGPEFLTYFQNEAQLEKSRLLSDRFSAERPKGSFSTLEIQRTEQGDSAMYLCASSRGGQRETQYFGPGTRLLVL.

A remark on this clonotype: A read error may be the cause here, since a much bigger clone is one base away. The chain couples TRBV4-3 to TRBJ1-1; D unclear. Germline V gene lookup returns CDR1 LGHNA and CDR2 YSLEER. The CDR3 extends over 13 amino acids. Trimming removed 3 bases at V and 1 base at J, with 6 bases between. The CDR3 coding sequence is TGCGCCAGCAGCCACGGGGAGAACACTGAAGCTTTCTTT. It translates to CASSHGENTEAFF.

This clonotype appeared a few times. A much larger clone lies a single base off, so this may be a read error. The CDR3 spells CAGSPGQGLYEQYF. The CDR3 DNA is TGTGCCGGCAGCCCCGGACAGGGACTCTACGAGCAGTACTTC. V usage is TRBV5-6 and J usage is TRBJ2-7; 8 bases match TRBD1. Per the germline V gene, CDR1 is SGHDT and CDR2 is YYEEEE. The CDR3 has 14 amino acids.

V and J are TRBV6-1 and TRBJ1-6; D is perhaps TRBD1 (5 bases). CDR1 is MNHNS and CDR2 is SASEGT in the germline V gene. This CDR3 region has 15 residues. V was cut by 8 bases and J by 3 bases, with 14 bases left in between. The CDR3 nucleotides are TGTGCCAGCTGGGACGCCCTCAACTATAATTCACCCCTCCACTTT. Amino acid sequence: CASWDALNYNSPLHF.

CDR3 region: CASSPATSGTYEQYF. The CDR3 bases are TGTGCCAGCAGCCCGGCAACTAGCGGAACCTACGAGCAGTACTTC. The V call is TRBV7-9, the J call TRBJ2-7, with 8 nucleotides matching TRBD2. The ends lost 5 bases at V and 2 bases at J; junction bases unmatched: 8. CDR1 is SEHNR, CDR2 FQNEAQ, per germline (reference sequence). The CDR3 length is 15 residues.

This chain uses TRBV10-3 with TRBJ2-5, with TRBD2 as a possible D gene (5 bases). The V end lost 6 bases, the J end lost 5 bases, and 10 bases lay between the germline ends. CDR1 ENHRY and CDR2 SYGVKD come from the germline V gene. The CDR3 spans 12 residues. For the CDR3, the DNA is TGTGCCATCAGGGGTGGGAGTGAGACCCAGTACTTC. It encodes CAIRGGSETQYF.

The V gene is TRBV24-1, the J gene TRBJ1-2; weak D call: TRBD1 (5 bases). V was trimmed by 4 bases and J by 4 bases, leaving 12 bases between them. Germline V lookup: CDR1 KGHDR, CDR2 SFDVKD. The length of the CDR3 is 14 residues. Written as DNA, the CDR3 is TGTGCCACCAGTGACGCCGGACATACCTATGGCTACACCTTC. Residues: CATSDAGHTYGYTF.

Of note for this clonotype: Given a much more abundant clone one base away, this may be a read error. The chain has TRBV25-1 and TRBJ2-7, with TRBD2 matching over 9 bases. The CDR3 has 19 amino acids. Germline lookup yields CDR1 MGHDK and CDR2 SYGVNS. The CDR3 coding sequence is TGTGCCAGCAGTGCCGGCGGGGGGGGCTCTTGGAGTGAAGCGGGCGAGCAGCACTTC. It specifies CASSAGGGGSWSEAGEQHF.

This clonotype was counted ten times or more. This chain links TRBV4-2 with TRBJ2-7, with TRBD2 matching over 8 bases. The V gene's germline CDR1 is LGHNA and CDR2 YNFKEQ. The CDR3 totals 17 residues. The V gene end was trimmed by 11 bases and the J gene end by 2 bases; junction bases not matched to a gene: 20. The CDR3 loop reads CAAHHSHFPGGAYEQYF. The CDR3 DNA sequence: TGTGCCGCCCACCACTCCCACTTCCCGGGGGGGGCCTACGAGCAGTACTTC.

V is TRBV5-5 and J is TRBJ2-2; TRBD1 might be the D (7 bases). This CDR3 comprises 16 residues. Trimming cost V 7 bases and J 6 bases, with 22 bases left between them. Per the germline V gene, CDR1 is SGHKS and CDR2 is YYEKEE (reference sequence). The CDR3 loop is CASFPQGGVVAGELFF. DNA for the CDR3: TGTGCCAGCTTTCCTCAGGGGGGTGTGGTCGCCGGGGAGCTGTTTTTT.

Only a few counts were recorded for this clonotype. The rearrangement links TRBV7-2 to TRBJ2-7; D is unresolved. The CDR3 has 14 amino acids. Deletions cut 5 bases from V and 0 bases from J, with 11 bases between. Germline CDR1 is SGHTA and CDR2 is FQGNSA. The CDR3 DNA reads as TGTGCCAGCAGCCCCCCCACCAGCTCCTACGAGCAGTACTTC. Encoded protein: CASSPPTSSYEQYF.

The chain links TRBV24-1 to TRBJ1-2, with unresolved D. The CDR3 length is 14 residues. The V end lost 7 bases, the J end lost 4 bases, and 15 bases lay between the germline ends. Looked up from germline, CDR1 is KGHDR and CDR2 is SFDVKD. The CDR3: CATSADGSSYGYTF. In nucleotides, the CDR3 is TGTGCCACCAGCGCAGACGGGTCCAGCTATGGCTACACCTTC.

This rearrangement joins TRBV5-1 to TRBJ1-4; perhaps TRBD1 as D (5 bases). Trimming cost V 3 bases and J 3 bases, with 9 bases left between them. This CDR3 is 14 amino acids long. Germline V lookup: CDR1 SGHRS, CDR2 YFSETQ. CDR3 in DNA: TGCGCCAGCAGCTCGACAGAGCCTAATGAAAAACTGTTTTTT. Residues: CASSSTEPNEKLFF.

As concerns this clonotype: A much bigger clone sits one base away, suggesting this may be a read error. The V call is TRBV20-1, the J call TRBJ2-7, with 10 bases lining up with TRBD2. CDR1 is DFQATT, CDR2 SNEGSKA, per germline (reference sequence). V lost 3 bases and J lost 5; bases outside the gene matches: 4. This CDR3 is built from 13 residues. The CDR3 DNA is TGCAGTGCTAGCGGGACTAGCGACCACGAGCAGTACTTC. It is translated as CSASGTSDHEQYF.

The chain has TRBV20-1 and TRBJ2-1; no firm D call. The CDR3 has 14 residues. CDR1 and CDR2 (germline): DFQATT, SNEGSKA (reference sequence). Between the trimmed V and J ends, which lost 0 bases and 7 bases, there was a span of 13 bases. For the CDR3, the DNA is TGCAGTGCTAGAGATTTAAGAGGTACGAATGAGCAGTTCTTC. Translated: CSARDLRGTNEQFF.

With respect to this clonotype: A read error may be the cause here, since a much bigger clone is one base away. The V and J genes are TRBV12-3 or TRBV12-4 and TRBJ2-5; 13 bases fit TRBD2. CDR3 length equals 17 residues. The trim removed 6 bases at V and 1 base at J, leaving 8 bases unmatched. The CDR3 nucleotides read TGTGCCAGCAGGGCAACTAGCGGGGGGGCAGTCCAAGAGACCCAGTACTTC. It is translated as CASRATSGGAVQETQYF.

The V call is TRBV20-1, the J call TRBJ1-2; D is unresolved. Between the trimmed V and J ends, which lost 5 bases and 7 bases, there was a span of 17 bases. Germline V gene sequence: CDR1 DFQATT, CDR2 SNEGSKA (reference sequence). CDR3 size: 13 residues. The CDR3 DNA reads TGCAGTGCTGGCCGGGGTGGGCAAGCTGGCTACACCTTC. This gives the protein CSAGRGGQAGYTF.